This T cell receptor beta chain came from a study of blood T cell repertoires in COVID-19. Study-level background: Sample material is recorded as cDNA or gDNA derived from T cells, B-cell-depleted T cells, or PBMCs.

The table came from immunoSEQ multiplex PCR; TCRdb's copy has only in-frame clones and leaves some out. The data contain about 97,000 clones, roughly 86% of them singletons. This CDR3 is 13 amino acids long. The V end was cut by 6 bases, the J end by 9 bases, with 14 bases between. The chain joins TRBV12-3 or TRBV12-4 to TRBJ2-2; the D is unclear. What was sequenced was peripheral blood. The receptor comes from a human donor in a cohort sampled during active COVID-19. The CDR3 nucleotides are TGTGCCAGCAGCCCACTGGTTTCAAGGGAGCTGTTTTTT. Protein product: CASSPLVSRELFF.